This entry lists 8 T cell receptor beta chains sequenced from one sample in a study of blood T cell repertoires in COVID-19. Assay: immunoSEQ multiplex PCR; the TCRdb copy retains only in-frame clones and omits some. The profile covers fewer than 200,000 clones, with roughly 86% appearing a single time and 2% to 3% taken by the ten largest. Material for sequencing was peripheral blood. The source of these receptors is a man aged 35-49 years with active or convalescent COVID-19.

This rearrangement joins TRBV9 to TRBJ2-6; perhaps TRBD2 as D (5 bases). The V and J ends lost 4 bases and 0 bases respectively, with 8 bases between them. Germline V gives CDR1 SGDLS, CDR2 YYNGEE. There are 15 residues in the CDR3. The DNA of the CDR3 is TGTGCCAGCAGCAAGAGGGTCTCTGGGGCCAACGTCCTGACTTTC. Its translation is CASSKRVSGANVLTF.

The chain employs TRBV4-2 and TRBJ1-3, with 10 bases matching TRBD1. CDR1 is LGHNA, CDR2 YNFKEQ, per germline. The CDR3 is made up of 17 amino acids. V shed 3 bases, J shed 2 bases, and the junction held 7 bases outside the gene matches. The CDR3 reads CASSHTGTGVAGNTIYF. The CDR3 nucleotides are TGTGCCAGCAGCCACACCGGGACAGGGGTTGCTGGAAACACCATATATTTT.

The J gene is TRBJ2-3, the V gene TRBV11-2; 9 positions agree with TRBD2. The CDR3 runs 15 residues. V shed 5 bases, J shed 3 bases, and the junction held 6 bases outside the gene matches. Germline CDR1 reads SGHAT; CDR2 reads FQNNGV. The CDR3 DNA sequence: TGTGCCAGCAGCCTGAATGCGGGGGGGACAGATACGCAGTATTTT. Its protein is CASSLNAGGTDTQYF.

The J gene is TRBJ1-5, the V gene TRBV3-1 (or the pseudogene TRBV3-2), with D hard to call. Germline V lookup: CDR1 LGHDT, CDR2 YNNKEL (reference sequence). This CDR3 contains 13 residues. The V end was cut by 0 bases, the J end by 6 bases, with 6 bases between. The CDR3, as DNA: TGTGCCAGCAGCCAAGATGCGAGTCAGCCCCAGCATTTT. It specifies CASSQDASQPQHF.

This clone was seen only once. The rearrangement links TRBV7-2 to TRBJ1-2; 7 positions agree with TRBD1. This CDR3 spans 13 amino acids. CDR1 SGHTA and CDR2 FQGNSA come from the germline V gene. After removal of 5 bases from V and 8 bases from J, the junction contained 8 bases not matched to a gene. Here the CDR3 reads CASSPDRFVGYTF. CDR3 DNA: TGTGCCAGCAGCCCGGACAGGTTTGTCGGCTACACCTTC.

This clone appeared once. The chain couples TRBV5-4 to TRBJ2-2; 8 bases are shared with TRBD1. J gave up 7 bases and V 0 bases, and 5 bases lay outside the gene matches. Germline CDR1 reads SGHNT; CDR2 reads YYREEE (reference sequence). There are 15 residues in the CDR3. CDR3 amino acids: CASSLAAGGFGELFF. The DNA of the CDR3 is TGTGCCAGCAGCTTGGCCGCAGGGGGCTTCGGGGAGCTGTTTTTT.

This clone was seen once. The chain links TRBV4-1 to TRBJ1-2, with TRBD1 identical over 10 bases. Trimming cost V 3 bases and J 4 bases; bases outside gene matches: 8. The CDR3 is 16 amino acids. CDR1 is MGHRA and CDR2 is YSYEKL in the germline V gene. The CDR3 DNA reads TGCGCCAGCAGCCACAAAGACAGGGGGCTGTTCTATGGCTACACCTTC. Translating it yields CASSHKDRGLFYGYTF.

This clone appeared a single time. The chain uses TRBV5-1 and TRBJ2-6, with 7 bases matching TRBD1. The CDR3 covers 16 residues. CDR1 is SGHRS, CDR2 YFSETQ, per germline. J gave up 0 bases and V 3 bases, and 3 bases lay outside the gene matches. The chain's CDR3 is CASSSRQGSGANVLTF. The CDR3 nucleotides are TGCGCCAGCAGCTCAAGACAGGGCTCTGGGGCCAACGTCCTGACTTTC. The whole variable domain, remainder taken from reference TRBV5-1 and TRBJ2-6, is KAGVTQTPRYLIKTRGQQVTLSCSPISGHRSVSWYQQTPGQGLQFLFEYFSETQRNKGNFPGRFSGRQFSNSRSEMNVSTLELGDSALYLCASSSRQGSGANVLTFGAGSRLTVL.